The 25 T cell receptor beta chains below come from one sample, sequenced in a study of T cell responses to AZD1222 COVID-19 vaccine. Profiled with immunoSEQ multiplex PCR; TCRdb holds only in-frame clones, not every one. This table holds around 100,000 clones, approximately 87% found once. Sequencing used peripheral blood, obtained on day 0 of AZD1222 vaccination. The receptor set was obtained from an adult in good health.

CDR3 DNA: TGCGCCAGCAGCGGATACACAGATACGCAGTATTTT. Translating it yields CASSGYTDTQYF. V usage is TRBV5-1 and J usage is TRBJ2-3; D is undetermined. The V gene lost 4 bases and the J gene lost 2 bases, with 5 bases spanning the gap. There are 12 residues in the CDR3. Germline V gene lookup returns CDR1 SGHRS and CDR2 YFSETQ.

The genes are TRBV4-1 and TRBJ1-1, with TRBD1 matching 7 bases. The CDR3 contains 13 residues. CDR1 is MGHRA, CDR2 YSYEKL, per germline. Losses at the gene ends were 5 bases for V and 2 bases for J; bases not matched to a gene: 2. In DNA, the CDR3 is TGCGCCAGCAGCAGAGGGGGCAACACTGAAGCTTTCTTT. It encodes CASSRGGNTEAFF.

V usage is TRBV19 and J usage is TRBJ1-4; the D is unclear. The V gene lost 0 bases and the J gene lost 3 bases, with 11 bases spanning the gap. The CDR3 consists of 16 residues. Germline V CDR1 and CDR2: LNHDA, SQIVND (reference sequence). As DNA, the CDR3 is TGTGCCAGTAGTATAGATCCCGGACTTTCTAATGAAAAACTGTTTTTT. It yields the protein CASSIDPGLSNEKLFF.

V usage is TRBV7-2 and J usage is TRBJ2-2, with a possible D match to TRBD2 (5 bases). This CDR3 is built from 16 residues. The V end lost 5 bases, the J end lost 4 bases, and 17 bases lay between the germline ends. Germline V gene data show CDR1 as SGHTA and CDR2 as FQGNSA. The CDR3 is CASSPTAGRGTGELFF. The DNA for the CDR3 is TGTGCCAGCAGCCCTACCGCCGGCCGGGGCACCGGGGAGCTGTTTTTT.

The chain carries TRBV12-5 and TRBJ2-7, with no clear D. V lost 7 bases and J 4 bases, leaving 8 bases between the germline ends. The CDR3 sequence is 11 residues long. From germline, CDR1 is LGHNT and CDR2 FRNRAP. CDR3 region: CASAGAYEQYF. CDR3 bases: TGTGCTAGTGCCGGCGCGTACGAGCAGTACTTC. The full variable domain, in which reference TRBV12-5 and TRBJ2-7 provide the parts outside the CDR3, is DARVTQTPRHKVTEMGQEVTMRCQPILGHNTVFWYRQTMMQGLELLAYFRNRAPLDDSGMPKDRFSAEMPDATLATLKIQPSEPRDSAVYFCASAGAYEQYFGPGTRLTVT.

The genes are TRBV6-2 or TRBV6-3 and TRBJ2-5, with no clear D. Trimming removed 2 bases from V and 5 bases from J, with 15 bases in between. Germline CDR1 MNHEY, CDR2 SVGEGT. The CDR3 loop spans 15 amino acids. The CDR3 region is CASSYIPNSRETQYF. DNA of the CDR3: TGTGCCAGCAGTTACATCCCCAATAGCCGGGAGACCCAGTACTTC.

V usage is TRBV5-1 and J usage is TRBJ1-1; maybe TRBD1 (5 bases). From germline, CDR1 is SGHRS and CDR2 YFSETQ. V gave up 3 bases and J gave up 5 bases, with 17 bases separating them. This CDR3 has 15 residues. The DNA for the CDR3 is TGCGCCAGCAGCTCTGAGGGACCACGGAGGACTGAAGCTTTCTTT. Translation: CASSSEGPRRTEAFF.

The gene calls are TRBV5-1 and TRBJ1-6; a weak D match, TRBD1 (6 bases). The CDR3 totals 14 residues. From germline, CDR1 is SGHRS and CDR2 YFSETQ. V lost 2 bases and J 5 bases, leaving 8 bases between the germline ends. For the CDR3, the DNA is TGCGCCAGCAGCTTTGACAGGAATAATTCACCCCTCCACTTT. It translates to CASSFDRNNSPLHF.

The J gene is TRBJ2-1, the V gene TRBV3-1 (or the pseudogene TRBV3-2); D ambiguous. Germline V gives CDR1 LGHDT, CDR2 YNNKEL (reference sequence). This CDR3 is built from 18 residues. V lost 2 bases, J lost 3 bases, and 20 bases lay in between. The chain's CDR3 is CASSQTPAVVVSYNEQFF. DNA of the CDR3: TGTGCCAGCAGCCAAACCCCGGCAGTTGTCGTCAGCTACAATGAGCAGTTCTTC.

The chain is built from TRBV6-6 and TRBJ1-6, with D unresolved. The CDR3 sequence is 18 residues long. Trimming took 5 bases from V and 0 from J, leaving 17 bases between them. The V gene's germline CDR1 is MNHNY and CDR2 SVGAGI (reference sequence). CDR3 sequence (DNA): TGTGCCAGCAGTCCACAACCCCGATATAGCTCCTATAATTCACCCCTCCACTTT. It translates to CASSPQPRYSSYNSPLHF.

The rearrangement uses TRBV7-2 and TRBJ2-3; 12 positions match TRBD2. Germline-derived CDR1 and CDR2 are SGHTA and FQGNSA. The CDR3 has 17 amino acids. V shed 5 bases and J 6 bases; nucleotides not matched to a gene: 12. The DNA for the CDR3 is TGTGCCAGCAGCAAGGGACTAGCGGGCGCAGGGTATGATACGCAGTATTTT. Residues: CASSKGLAGAGYDTQYF.

V is TRBV7-2 and J is TRBJ1-2; 7 positions agree with TRBD1. The CDR3 runs 14 residues. The V gene's germline CDR1 is SGHTA and CDR2 FQGNSA. The trim removed 6 bases at V and 2 bases at J, leaving 6 bases unmatched. The CDR3 DNA sequence: TGTGCCAGCAGTAGGACAGGAACGAACTATGGCTACACCTTC. Amino acids: CASSRTGTNYGYTF.

This clone occurred a few times. This chain connects TRBV6-5 to TRBJ2-7, with D tentatively TRBD1 (6 bases). Trimming stripped 8 bases from V and 6 bases from J, with 14 bases between. Per germline, CDR1 MNHEY and CDR2 SVGAGI. CDR3 length: 12 residues. The CDR3 here is CASPLRGIEQYF. Here the CDR3 DNA reads TGTGCCAGCCCGCTGAGGGGGATCGAGCAGTACTTC.

The V call is TRBV27, the J call TRBJ1-2, with 7 bases fitting TRBD1. In germline, CDR1 is MNHEY, CDR2 SMNVEV (reference sequence). The CDR3 length is 13 residues. The ends lost 5 bases at V and 6 bases at J; junction bases unmatched: 6. The CDR3 sequence is CASSGRTGDGYTF. The CDR3 coding sequence is TGTGCCAGCAGTGGTAGGACAGGAGATGGCTACACCTTC.

The chain carries TRBV19 and TRBJ1-2; D may be TRBD1 (5 bases). Germline V gene lookup returns CDR1 LNHDA and CDR2 SQIVND (reference sequence). The CDR3 has 15 residues. Trimming stripped 3 bases from V and 9 bases from J, with 20 bases between. CDR3 nucleotides: TGTGCCAGTAGTATGGGGGTCGTGGGGGGATGGAGCTACACCTTC. It specifies CASSMGVVGGWSYTF.

V gene TRBV18 combines with J gene TRBJ1-5; possible D gene TRBD1, 6 bases. The CDR3 sequence is 14 residues long. Germline CDR1 and CDR2: KGHSH and LQKENI. The V end was cut by 3 bases, the J end by 8 bases, with 14 bases between. Here the CDR3 reads CASSPVGGIEPQHF. CDR3 nucleotide sequence: TGTGCCAGCTCACCGGTAGGGGGGATAGAGCCCCAGCATTTT. The full variable domain, in which reference TRBV18 and TRBJ1-5 provide the parts outside the CDR3, is NAGVMQNPRHLVRRRGQEARLRCSPMKGHSHVYWYRQLPEEGLKFMVYLQKENIIDESGMPKERFSAEFPKEGPSILRIQQVVRGDSAAYFCASSPVGGIEPQHFGDGTRLSIL.

The chain recombines TRBV30 with TRBJ2-7; TRBD1 matches 8 bases. Germline V gene data show CDR1 as GTSNPN and CDR2 as SVGIG (reference sequence). The CDR3 has 13 amino acids. V was clipped by 0 bases and J by 13 bases; unmatched bases: 11. CDR3 loop: CAWSVEDRAPGYF. The CDR3 nucleotides are TGTGCCTGGAGTGTCGAGGACAGGGCCCCAGGTTACTTC.

CDR3 DNA sequence: TGTGCCAGCAGCAACGGGCTGGACAGGGGGAATCAGCCCCAGCATTTT. Translating gives CASSNGLDRGNQPQHF. The chain joins TRBV7-8 to TRBJ1-5, with 10 bases identical to TRBD1. This CDR3 spans 16 amino acids. The germline V gene encodes CDR1 SGHVS and CDR2 FQNEAQ. Trimming took 5 bases from V and 4 from J; bases not matched to a gene: 8.

This clone was seen just once. The genes are TRBV10-3 and TRBJ1-2; D gene unclear. In germline, CDR1 is ENHRY, CDR2 SYGVKD. CDR3 length: 13 amino acids. V was shortened by 4 bases and J by 1 base, with 7 bases between the two germline ends. Here the CDR3 DNA reads TGTGCCATCAGTGCCGACCGTAACTATGGCTACACCTTC. It encodes CAISADRNYGYTF.

The rearrangement uses TRBV27 and TRBJ2-7, with 7 bases identical to TRBD1. The CDR3 runs to 14 residues. The germline CDR1 and CDR2 sequences are MNHEY and SMNVEV (reference sequence). Unmatched junction bases numbered 8, after V lost 9 bases and J lost 0 bases. The CDR3 loop reads CARTKGQSSYEQYF. CDR3 coding DNA: TGTGCCAGAACGAAGGGACAGTCCTCCTACGAGCAGTACTTC.

The genes are TRBV2 and TRBJ2-5; 8 positions match TRBD2. CDR3 length: 14 residues. Unmatched junction bases numbered 1, after V lost 2 bases and J lost 2 bases. Germline V gene lookup returns CDR1 SNHLY and CDR2 FYNNEI. CDR3 DNA: TGTGCCAGCAGTGAAACTAGCGGACAAGAGACCCAGTACTTC. Its protein product is CASSETSGQETQYF.

The chain links TRBV3-1 (or the pseudogene TRBV3-2) to TRBJ2-5; D may be TRBD1 or TRBD2 (5 bases each). Trimming stripped 3 bases from V and 7 bases from J, with 18 bases between. Germline V gene lookup returns CDR1 LGHDT and CDR2 YNNKEL (reference sequence). The CDR3 has 15 amino acids. The CDR3 DNA follows: TGTGCCAGCAGCCATATTAGGGCAGGGCTAGCGACCCAGTACTTC. Its translation: CASSHIRAGLATQYF.

V usage is TRBV19 and J usage is TRBJ1-5, with no clear D. Trimming pared 5 bases from V and 7 bases from J, leaving 12 bases between. Germline lookup yields CDR1 LNHDA and CDR2 SQIVND (reference sequence). This CDR3 comprises 13 residues. CDR3 sequence: CASSLRLRQPQHF. The CDR3 DNA is TGTGCCAGTAGTCTTCGCCTGAGGCAGCCCCAGCATTTT.

This clone turned up a few times. This rearrangement joins TRBV5-6 to TRBJ1-2, with 8 bases fitting TRBD1. Looked up from germline, CDR1 is SGHDT and CDR2 is YYEEEE. With 3 bases clipped from V and 4 bases from J, the junction kept 11 bases outside the gene matches. The CDR3 length is 16 residues. CDR3 region: CASSSQGARGFYGYTF. DNA of the CDR3: TGTGCCAGCAGCTCCCAGGGGGCTCGGGGGTTCTATGGCTACACCTTC.

The chain links TRBV25-1 to TRBJ1-1; D call uncertain. This CDR3 contains 16 residues. CDR1 is MGHDK, CDR2 SYGVNS, per germline. Trimming removed 4 bases at V and 3 bases at J, with 18 bases between. CDR3 amino acids: CASSARPGRSDTEAFF. In DNA form, the CDR3 reads TGTGCCAGCAGTGCACGTCCTGGACGGTCTGACACTGAAGCTTTCTTT.